The T cell receptor (beta chain) under discussion was sequenced for a study of blood T cell repertoires in COVID-19. TCRdb keeps only in-frame clones here, not all; method: immunoSEQ multiplex PCR. Of under 300,000 clones in the sample, about 91% were seen once. The CDR3 extends over 15 amino acids. V trimming: 5 bases; J trimming: 10 bases; junction bases outside the gene matches: 7. CDR1 and CDR2 from the germline V gene are SSHAT and FNYEAQ (reference sequence). Sequencing input: peripheral blood. The V gene is TRBV7-7, the J gene TRBJ2-1, with 14 bases that match TRBD2. This clonotype was sampled from a woman aged 40-49 years who had recovered from COVID-19. The CDR3 DNA reads TGTGCCAGCAGCCCGGGACTAGCGGGAGAGGTAGAGCAGTTCTTC. Its translation: CASSPGLAGEVEQFF.